This entry lists 20 T cell receptor beta chains sequenced from one sample in a study of monozygotic twins with inflammatory bowel disease. TCRdb reprocessed the 5' RACE reads and reports one entry per CDR3 protein, with no DNA. This listing includes fewer than 450,000 distinct CDR3 sequences. The sequencing input was blood. The receptors originated from a human donor with ulcerative colitis or Crohn's disease, or a healthy co-twin of an affected twin (not recorded which).

The chain links TRBV4-3 to TRBJ1-6; TCRdb picks TRBD1, but there is no DNA to check that call. The CDR3 covers 15 residues. CDR1 is LGHNA, CDR2 YSLEER, per germline. The chain's CDR3 is CASSQGTGRSSPLHF.

The J gene is TRBJ2-5, the V gene TRBV4-2; TCRdb designates TRBD2, a call that cannot be tested without DNA. Germline V CDR1 and CDR2: LGHNA, YNFKEQ. The length of the CDR3 is 16 residues. The CDR3 here is CASSTRGGPYQETQYF.

This chain joins TRBV6-2 or TRBV6-3 and TRBJ2-4; TCRdb selects TRBD1, and the lack of DNA leaves this call unchecked. Germline V lookup: CDR1 MNHEY, CDR2 SVGEGT. The length of the CDR3 is 16 residues. The CDR3: CASSYGGPGQGIIQYF.

The chain is built from TRBV9 and TRBJ1-4. The CDR3 contains 14 residues. CDR1 is SGDLS, CDR2 YYNGEE, per germline. This chain's CDR3 is CASSVTATNEKLFF.

The chain recombines TRBV9 with TRBJ1-1. Germline V gene data show CDR1 as SGDLS and CDR2 as YYNGEE. The length of the CDR3 is 14 residues. CDR3 sequence: CASSAPWGNTEAFF. The complete variable domain, with remaining parts taken from reference TRBV9 and TRBJ1-1, reads DSGVTQTPKHLITATGQRVTLRCSPRSGDLSVYWYQQSLDQGLQFLIQYYNGEERAKGNILERFSAQQFPDLHSELNLSSLELGDSALYFCASSAPWGNTEAFFGQGTRLTVV.

The rearrangement joins TRBV29-1 to TRBJ2-3. The CDR3 spans 13 residues. Germline CDR1 reads SQVTM; CDR2 reads ANQGSEA. CDR3 residues: CSVGVSSTDTQYF.

The chain recombines TRBV10-3 with TRBJ2-5; TCRdb gives TRBD1 as the D gene, but with no DNA this cannot be confirmed. From germline, CDR1 is ENHRY and CDR2 SYGVKD. The CDR3 loop spans 15 amino acids. The CDR3 loop reads CAISPVDDREETQYF.

The chain has TRBV7-9 and TRBJ1-4; the D call of TRBD1 rests on TCRdb alone, since no DNA is present to check it. CDR1 and CDR2 (germline): SEHNR, FQNEAQ (reference sequence). CDR3 length equals 14 residues. This CDR3 reads CASSPGTGSEKLFF.

V and J are TRBV4-3 and TRBJ1-3. CDR3 length: 18 residues. Per the germline V gene, CDR1 is LGHNA and CDR2 is YSLEER. CDR3 in amino acids: CASSQDWEDLALGNTIYF.

The chain joins TRBV7-3 to TRBJ1-2; the TCRdb call, TRBD1, lacks DNA for checking. This CDR3 region has 14 residues. In germline, CDR1 is SGHTA, CDR2 FQGTGA. CDR3 residues: CASSPSRDNYGYTF.

The V and J genes are TRBV28 and TRBJ2-3; TCRdb's D call, TRBD1, is unchecked because there is no DNA. The CDR3 sequence is 15 residues long. The germline V gene has CDR1 MDHEN and CDR2 SYDVKM. The CDR3 spells CASSFNPGNTDTQYF. Drawing the rest from reference TRBV28 and TRBJ2-3, the complete variable domain is DVKVTQSSRYLVKRTGEKVFLECVQDMDHENMFWYRQDPGLGLRLIYFSYDVKMKEKGDIPEGYSVSREKKERFSLILESASTNQTSMYLCASSFNPGNTDTQYFGPGTRLTVL.

V is TRBV15 and J is TRBJ2-1; TCRdb lists TRBD2, though no DNA is available to test this call. The CDR3 loop spans 14 amino acids. Germline CDR1 LNHNV, CDR2 YYDKDF (reference sequence). This CDR3 is CATSRAGEGREQFF.

The chain employs TRBV24-1 and TRBJ2-1; the TRBD1 assignment by TCRdb is unverifiable without DNA. CDR1 and CDR2 (germline): KGHDR, SFDVKD. This CDR3 spans 13 amino acids. This CDR3 is CATSHGYRNEQFF.

The chain joins TRBV6-1 to TRBJ2-1. Germline V lookup: CDR1 MNHNS, CDR2 SASEGT. The CDR3 consists of 13 residues. The CDR3 loop reads CASSEVGYNEQFF.

This rearrangement joins TRBV30 to TRBJ2-5. CDR3 size: 16 residues. Germline values: CDR1 GTSNPN, CDR2 SVGIG (reference sequence). CDR3: CAWSAAVGWDKETQYF. Based on the CDR3 plus reference TRBV30 and TRBJ2-5, the full variable domain is SQTIHQWPATLVQPVGSPLSLECTVEGTSNPNLYWYRQAAGRGLQLLFYSVGIGQISSEVPQNLSASRPQDRQFILSSKKLLLSDSGFYLCAWSAAVGWDKETQYFGPGTRLLVL.

V is TRBV20-1 and J is TRBJ1-1; absent DNA, TCRdb's TRBD1 call cannot be checked. Germline CDR1 reads DFQATT; CDR2 reads SNEGSKA (reference sequence). The CDR3 has 11 residues. This CDR3 reads CSAIRGTEAFF.

The chain couples TRBV24-1 to TRBJ2-3; as DNA is missing, the TRBD1 call by TCRdb cannot be tested. From germline, CDR1 is KGHDR and CDR2 SFDVKD. This CDR3 is 14 amino acids long. CDR3 sequence: CATSESGQADTQYF.

This rearrangement joins TRBV10-3 to TRBJ2-3. Germline V gene sequence: CDR1 ENHRY, CDR2 SYGVKD. CDR3 length equals 12 residues. CDR3 loop: CAISERSDAQYF.

The chain has TRBV29-1 and TRBJ1-2. Germline-derived CDR1 and CDR2 are SQVTM and ANQGSEA. The CDR3 covers 11 residues. The CDR3 is CSVDEASGYTF.

This chain joins TRBV9 and TRBJ2-2. This CDR3 is built from 15 residues. Germline V CDR1 and CDR2: SGDLS, YYNGEE. The CDR3 loop reads CASSVGVFGTGELFF.